Listed below are T cell receptor beta chains from one sample, sequenced in a study of OX40 agonist ivuxolimab in advanced cancers. Repertoires were generated with immunoSEQ multiplex PCR, while TCRdb's copy carries only in-frame clones and drops some. The sample has around 100,000 clones, about 91% seen once; the top ten hold approximately 0.54%. The source material was CD4+ or CD8+ T cells sorted from blood, sampled in a trial of the OX40 agonist ivuxolimab. The receptor set was obtained from an adult with an advanced solid tumor such as melanoma, head and neck, liver or kidney cancer. CDR3s include the opening cysteine and the closing phenylalanine or tryptophan. A D gene is named only where the DNA matches it firmly. Size tells how often a clone was seen (once, few, many) or the class of an expanded clone, and some rows leave it out.

size: NA
D: NA
J: TRBJ2-5
V: TRBV4-1
DNA: TGCGCCAGCAGCCAAGTATCGGGGAAAGAGACCCAGTACTTC
CDR3: CASSQVSGKETQYF

size: NA
D: TRBD1
J: TRBJ2-5
V: TRBV18
DNA: TGTGCCAGCTCACTAAATCCAGGGACAGACTCCCTTGAGACCCAGTACTTC
CDR3: CASSLNPGTDSLETQYF

size: NA
D: NA
J: TRBJ2-1
V: TRBV19
DNA: TGTGCCAGTAGTCTCTCGGCCGTTCCGGGGTTCGTGGATGAGCAGTTCTTC
CDR3: CASSLSAVPGFVDEQFF

size: NA
D: NA
J: TRBJ2-6
V: TRBV28
DNA: TGTGCCAGCTATCCGGGCTCAGGGGCCAACGTCCTGACTTTC
CDR3: CASYPGSGANVLTF

size: NA
D: NA
J: TRBJ2-2
V: TRBV18
DNA: TGTGCCAGCTCAGAGAACACCGGGGAGCTGTTTTTT
CDR3: CASSENTGELFF

size: few
D: NA
J: TRBJ1-3
V: TRBV28
DNA: TGTGCCACACAAAGTGACATCAGCTCTGGAAACACCATATATTTT
CDR3: CATQSDISSGNTIYF

size: NA
D: TRBD1
J: TRBJ2-7
V: TRBV7-9
DNA: TGTGCCAGCAGCTTTGCTGGAACAGGGGTTTCCGAGCAGTACTTC
CDR3: CASSFAGTGVSEQYF

size: NA
D: NA
J: TRBJ2-5
V: TRBV2
DNA: TGTGCCAGCAGCAAAGGACAGACAGAGACCCAGTACTTC
CDR3: CASSKGQTETQYF

size: few
D: NA
J: TRBJ2-1
V: TRBV5-6
DNA: TGTGCCAGCAGCTTCGATCTCAATGAGCAGTTCTTC
CDR3: CASSFDLNEQFF

size: NA
D: TRBD2
J: TRBJ2-1
V: TRBV6-1
DNA: TGTGCCAGCAGTCCTAGCGGGAGTGTCTACAATGAGCAGTTCTTC
CDR3: CASSPSGSVYNEQFF

size: NA
D: TRBD2
J: TRBJ2-7
V: TRBV6-6
DNA: TGTGCCAGCAGTGGGACTAGCGGGAACTCCTACGAGCAGTACTTC
CDR3: CASSGTSGNSYEQYF

size: NA
D: TRBD2
J: TRBJ2-3
V: TRBV28
DNA: TGTGCCAGCAGTACGACTAGCGGGGCGAGAGGTACGCAGTATTTT
CDR3: CASSTTSGARGTQYF

size: NA
D: NA
J: TRBJ2-3
V: TRBV4-3
DNA: TGCGCCAGCAGCCCGGGGATCACAGATACGCAGTATTTT
CDR3: CASSPGITDTQYF

size: NA
D: NA
J: TRBJ2-1
V: TRBV7-9
DNA: TGTGCCAGCAGCTTTTCGCACAATGAGCAGTTCTTC
CDR3: CASSFSHNEQFF

size: NA
D: NA
J: TRBJ2-3
V: TRBV7-9
DNA: TGTGCCAGCAGTCCGGGGACAGATACGCAGTATTTT
CDR3: CASSPGTDTQYF

size: NA
D: NA
J: TRBJ1-2
V: TRBV5-1
DNA: TGCGCCAGCAGCTTGATGGGCATCTCCCCGGGGGGCTACACCTTC
CDR3: CASSLMGISPGGYTF

size: NA
D: NA
J: TRBJ2-2
V: TRBV28
DNA: TGTGCCAGCAGTTCCCAATTTAAGTCTCCTCTCACCGGGGAGCTGTTTTTT
CDR3: CASSSQFKSPLTGELFF

size: NA
D: NA
J: TRBJ1-2
V: TRBV5-6
DNA: TGTGCCAGCAGCTTTACATCCCGGGGCTATGGCTACACCTTC
CDR3: CASSFTSRGYGYTF

size: NA
D: NA
J: TRBJ2-1
V: TRBV5-4
DNA: TGTGCCAGCGGCCCCACGCGGCAGTTCTTC
CDR3: CASGPTRQFF

size: once
D: NA
J: TRBJ1-4
V: TRBV11-2
DNA: TGTGCCAGCAGCTTAAGGAGGGCGGGAGAAAAACTGTTTTTT
CDR3: CASSLRRAGEKLFF

size: few
D: NA
J: TRBJ2-6
V: TRBV7-9
DNA: TGTGCCGGGTACAACCAAAGCTCTGGGGCCAACGTCCTGACTTTC
CDR3: CAGYNQSSGANVLTF

size: NA
D: TRBD2
J: TRBJ2-1
V: TRBV19
DNA: TGTGCCAGTAGAACTAGCGGGAGAGGTGGCTACAATGAGCAGTTCTTC
CDR3: CASRTSGRGGYNEQFF

size: few
D: TRBD1
J: TRBJ1-2
V: TRBV19
DNA: TGTGCCAGTAGTATATCCACCCTCCGGGACAGCAGCTATGGCTACACCTTC
CDR3: CASSISTLRDSSYGYTF